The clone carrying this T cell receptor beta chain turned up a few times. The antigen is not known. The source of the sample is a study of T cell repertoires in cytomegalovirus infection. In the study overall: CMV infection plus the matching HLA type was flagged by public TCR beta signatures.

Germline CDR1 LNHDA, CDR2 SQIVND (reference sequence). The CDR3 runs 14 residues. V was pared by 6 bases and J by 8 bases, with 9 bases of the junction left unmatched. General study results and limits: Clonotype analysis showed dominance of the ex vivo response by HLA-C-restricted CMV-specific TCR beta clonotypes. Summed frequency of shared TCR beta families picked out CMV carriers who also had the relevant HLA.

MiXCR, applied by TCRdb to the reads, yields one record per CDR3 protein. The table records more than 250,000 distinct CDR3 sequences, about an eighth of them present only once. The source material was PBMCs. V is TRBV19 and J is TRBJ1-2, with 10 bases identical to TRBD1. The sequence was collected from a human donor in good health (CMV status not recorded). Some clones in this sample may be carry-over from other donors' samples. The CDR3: CASRTGQGFPGYTF. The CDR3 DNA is TGTGCCAGTAGAACGGGACAGGGGTTTCCCGGCTACACCTTC.